This TCR beta chain was recorded in a study of blood T cell repertoires in COVID-19. Study overall: Acute-phase and convalescent COVID-19 samples originated in the United States, Italy and Spain. Sources were T cells, B-cell-depleted T cells, or PBMCs; the material itself was cDNA or gDNA.

In the source study's methods: Reference gene primer amplification gave estimated nucleated cell counts. Profiling relied on immunoSEQ multiplex PCR, and the TCRdb table lists in-frame clones only, not all of them. V, J and clone size reflect that table, while D and trimming were determined from the DNA. The table shows about 69,000 clones, with 90% occurring only once. This clone showed up just a few times. The germline gives CDR1 SGHRS, CDR2 YFSETQ. CDR3 length: 14 residues. The V end was cut by 4 bases, the J end by 5 bases, with 15 bases between. The TCR comes from a man aged 45 to 65 with acute or convalescent COVID-19. The V gene is TRBV5-1, the J gene TRBJ1-1; D is uncertain. Sequenced sample: peripheral blood. In nucleotides, the CDR3 is TGCGCCAGCAGCGCACATACGGCGGGTACTGAAGCTTTCTTT. Encoded protein: CASSAHTAGTEAFF.